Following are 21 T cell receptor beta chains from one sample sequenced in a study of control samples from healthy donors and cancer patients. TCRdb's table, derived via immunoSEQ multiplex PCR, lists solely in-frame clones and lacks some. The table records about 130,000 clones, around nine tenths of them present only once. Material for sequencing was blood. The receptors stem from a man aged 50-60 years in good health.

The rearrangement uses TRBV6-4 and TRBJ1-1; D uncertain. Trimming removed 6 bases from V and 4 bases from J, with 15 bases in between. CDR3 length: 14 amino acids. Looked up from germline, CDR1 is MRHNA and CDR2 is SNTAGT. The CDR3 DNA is TGTGCCAGCAGGAAACAGTCAACGAGCACTGAAGCTTTCTTT. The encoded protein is CASRKQSTSTEAFF.

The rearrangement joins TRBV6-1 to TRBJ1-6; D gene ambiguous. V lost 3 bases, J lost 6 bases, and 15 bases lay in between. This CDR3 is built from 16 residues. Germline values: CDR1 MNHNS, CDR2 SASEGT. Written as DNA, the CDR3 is TGTGCCAGCAGTGAGCAGGCTTTAACTAGTAATTCACCCCTCCACTTT. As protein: CASSEQALTSNSPLHF.

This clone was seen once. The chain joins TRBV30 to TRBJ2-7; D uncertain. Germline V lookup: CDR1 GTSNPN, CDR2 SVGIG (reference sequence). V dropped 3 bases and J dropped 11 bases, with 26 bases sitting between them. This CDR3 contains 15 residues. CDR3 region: CAWSAHPASPSSEYF. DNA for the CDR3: TGTGCCTGGAGCGCCCACCCGGCCAGCCCTTCGTCGGAGTACTTC.

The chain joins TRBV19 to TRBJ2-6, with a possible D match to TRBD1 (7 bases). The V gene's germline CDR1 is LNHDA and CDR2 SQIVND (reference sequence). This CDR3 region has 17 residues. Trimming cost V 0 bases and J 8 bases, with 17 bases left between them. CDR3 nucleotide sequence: TGTGCCAGTAGTATAGAGGGGACACAGGGGAGGTCCAACGTCCTGACTTTC. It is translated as CASSIEGTQGRSNVLTF.

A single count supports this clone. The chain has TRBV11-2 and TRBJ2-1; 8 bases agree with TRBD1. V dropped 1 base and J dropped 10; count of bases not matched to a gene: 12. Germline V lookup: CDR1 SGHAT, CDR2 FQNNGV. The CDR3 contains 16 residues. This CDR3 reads CASSLVADRESREQFF. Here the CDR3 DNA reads TGTGCCAGCAGCTTAGTCGCGGACAGGGAAAGTCGGGAGCAGTTCTTC.

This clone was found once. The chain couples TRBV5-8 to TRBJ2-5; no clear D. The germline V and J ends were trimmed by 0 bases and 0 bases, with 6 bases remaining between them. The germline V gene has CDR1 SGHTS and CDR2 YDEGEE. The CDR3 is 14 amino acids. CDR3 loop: CASSLATYQETQYF. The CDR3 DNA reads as TGTGCCAGCAGCTTGGCCACATACCAAGAGACCCAGTACTTC.

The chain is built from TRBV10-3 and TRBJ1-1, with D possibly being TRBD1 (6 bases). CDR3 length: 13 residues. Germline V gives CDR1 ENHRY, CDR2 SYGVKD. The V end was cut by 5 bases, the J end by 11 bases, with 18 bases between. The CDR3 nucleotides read TGTGCCATCAGTATAAACCGGGACATCCCGGCTTTCTTT. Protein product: CAISINRDIPAFF.

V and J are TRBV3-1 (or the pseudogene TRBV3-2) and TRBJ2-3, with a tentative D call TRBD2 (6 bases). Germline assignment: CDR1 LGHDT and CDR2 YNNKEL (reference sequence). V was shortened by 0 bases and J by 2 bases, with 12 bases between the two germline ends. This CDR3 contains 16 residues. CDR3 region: CASSQDQGGDTDTQYF. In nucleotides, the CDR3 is TGTGCCAGCAGCCAAGATCAAGGCGGGGACACAGATACGCAGTATTTT.

CDR3 DNA sequence: TGTGCCAGCAGCTTCACTAGCGGGGTAGACTACAATGAGCAGTTCTTC. Translated, it gives CASSFTSGVDYNEQFF. J is TRBJ2-1 and V is TRBV7-3, with 10 bases matching TRBD2. With 3 bases clipped from V and 3 bases from J, the junction kept 5 bases outside the gene matches. Germline lookup yields CDR1 SGHTA and CDR2 FQGTGA. The CDR3 runs 16 residues.

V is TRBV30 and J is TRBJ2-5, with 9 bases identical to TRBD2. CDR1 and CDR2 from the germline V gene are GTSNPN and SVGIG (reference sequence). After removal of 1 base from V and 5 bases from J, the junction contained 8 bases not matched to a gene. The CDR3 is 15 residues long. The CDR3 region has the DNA TGTGCCTGGAGTGGGATTGGCGGACTAGCGGAGACCCAGTACTTC. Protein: CAWSGIGGLAETQYF.

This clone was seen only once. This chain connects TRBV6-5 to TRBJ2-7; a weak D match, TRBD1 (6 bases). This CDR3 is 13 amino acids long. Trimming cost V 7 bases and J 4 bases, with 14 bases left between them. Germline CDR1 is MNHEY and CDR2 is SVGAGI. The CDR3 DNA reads TGTGCCAGCAACGCCGCGGACAGATACGAGCAGTACTTC. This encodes CASNAADRYEQYF.

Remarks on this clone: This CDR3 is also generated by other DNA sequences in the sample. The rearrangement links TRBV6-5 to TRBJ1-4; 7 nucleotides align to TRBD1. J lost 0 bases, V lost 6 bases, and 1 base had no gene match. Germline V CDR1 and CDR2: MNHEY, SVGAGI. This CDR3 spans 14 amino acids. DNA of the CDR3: TGTGCCAGCAGAGGGACAGCAACTAATGAAAAACTGTTTTTT. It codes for CASRGTATNEKLFF.

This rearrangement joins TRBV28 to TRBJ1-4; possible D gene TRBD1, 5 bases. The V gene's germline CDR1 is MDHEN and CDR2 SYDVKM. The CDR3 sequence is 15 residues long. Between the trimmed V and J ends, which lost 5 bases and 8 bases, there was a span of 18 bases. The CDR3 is CASSPGTAVLEKLFF. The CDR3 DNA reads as TGTGCCAGCAGTCCGGGGACGGCAGTACTAGAAAAACTGTTTTTT.

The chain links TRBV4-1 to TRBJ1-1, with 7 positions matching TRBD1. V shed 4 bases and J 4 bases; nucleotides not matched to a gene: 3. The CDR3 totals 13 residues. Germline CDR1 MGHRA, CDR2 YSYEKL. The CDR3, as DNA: TGCGCCAGCAGCCTTCAGGGGGGCACTGAAGCTTTCTTT. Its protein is CASSLQGGTEAFF.

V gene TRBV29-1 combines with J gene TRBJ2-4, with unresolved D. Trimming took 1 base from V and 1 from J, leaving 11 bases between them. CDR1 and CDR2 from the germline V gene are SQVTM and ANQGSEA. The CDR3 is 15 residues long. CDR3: CSVEGGQRAKNIQYF. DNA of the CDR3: TGCAGCGTTGAAGGGGGTCAACGGGCCAAAAACATTCAGTACTTC.

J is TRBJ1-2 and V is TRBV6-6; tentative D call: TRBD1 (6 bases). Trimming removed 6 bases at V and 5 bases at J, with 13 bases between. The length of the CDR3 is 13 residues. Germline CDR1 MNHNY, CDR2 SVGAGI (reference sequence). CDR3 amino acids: CASRRGEGYGYTF. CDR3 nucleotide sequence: TGTGCCAGCAGGAGGGGGGAGGGGTATGGCTACACCTTC.

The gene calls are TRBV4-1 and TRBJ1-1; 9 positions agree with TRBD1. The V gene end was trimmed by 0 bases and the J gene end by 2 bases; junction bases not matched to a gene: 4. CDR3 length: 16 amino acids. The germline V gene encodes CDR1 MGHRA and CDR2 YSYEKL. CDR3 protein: CASSQEQGARNTEAFF. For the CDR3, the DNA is TGCGCCAGCAGCCAAGAACAGGGGGCCAGAAACACTGAAGCTTTCTTT.

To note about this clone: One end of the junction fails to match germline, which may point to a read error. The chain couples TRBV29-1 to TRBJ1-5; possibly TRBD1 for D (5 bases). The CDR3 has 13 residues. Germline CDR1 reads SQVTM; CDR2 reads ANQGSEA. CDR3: CSVAPRVDQPQHF. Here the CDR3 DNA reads TGCAGTGTTGCTCCCAGGGTGGATCAGCCCCAGCATTTT.

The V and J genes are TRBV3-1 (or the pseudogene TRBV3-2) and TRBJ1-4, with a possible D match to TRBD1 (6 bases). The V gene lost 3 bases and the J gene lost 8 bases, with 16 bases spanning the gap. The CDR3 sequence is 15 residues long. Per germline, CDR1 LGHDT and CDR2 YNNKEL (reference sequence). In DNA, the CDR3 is TGTGCCAGCAGCCAGACTCAAGGGAGGGGGGAAAAACTGTTTTTT. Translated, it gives CASSQTQGRGEKLFF.

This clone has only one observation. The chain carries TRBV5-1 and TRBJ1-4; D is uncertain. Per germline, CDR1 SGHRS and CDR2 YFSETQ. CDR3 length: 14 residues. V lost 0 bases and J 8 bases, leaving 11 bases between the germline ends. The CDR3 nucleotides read TGCGCCAGCAGCTTGGCGGGAACGGGGGAAAAACTGTTTTTT. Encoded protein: CASSLAGTGEKLFF.

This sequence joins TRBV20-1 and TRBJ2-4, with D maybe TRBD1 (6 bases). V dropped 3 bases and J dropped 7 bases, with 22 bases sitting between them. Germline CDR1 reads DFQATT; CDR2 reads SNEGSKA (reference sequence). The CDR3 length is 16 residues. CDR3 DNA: TGCAGTGCTAGTCAGGTCTTTAGCCAGGGGTGGAACATTCAGTACTTC. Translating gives CSASQVFSQGWNIQYF.